What follows are 29 T cell receptor beta chains derived from one specimen sequenced in a study of blood T cell repertoires in COVID-19. Libraries were prepared by immunoSEQ multiplex PCR; TCRdb keeps only in-frame clonotypes and omits some of them. The sample carries around 200,000 clones, about 88% recorded once. What was sequenced was peripheral blood. The receptors come from a man aged 40-49 years with active or convalescent COVID-19.

The chain is built from TRBV2 and TRBJ1-4, with 7 bases lining up with TRBD1. Unmatched junction bases numbered 6, after V lost 6 bases and J lost 5 bases. The CDR3 has 14 residues. Germline values: CDR1 SNHLY, CDR2 FYNNEI. The CDR3 region has the DNA TGTGCCAGCAGGCCGGACAGGAAAAATGAAAAACTGTTTTTT. It specifies CASRPDRKNEKLFF.

V is TRBV12-5 and J is TRBJ1-1, with D tentatively TRBD1 (5 bases). CDR3 length: 15 amino acids. The germline CDR1 and CDR2 sequences are LGHNT and FRNRAP. Trimming took 3 bases from V and 4 from J, leaving 15 bases between them. This CDR3 reads CASGLLGAGSTEAFF. CDR3 nucleotides: TGTGCTAGTGGTTTACTCGGGGCGGGGTCCACTGAAGCTTTCTTT. Using reference TRBV12-5 and TRBJ1-1 for the parts outside the CDR3, the full variable domain is DARVTQTPRHKVTEMGQEVTMRCQPILGHNTVFWYRQTMMQGLELLAYFRNRAPLDDSGMPKDRFSAEMPDATLATLKIQPSEPRDSAVYFCASGLLGAGSTEAFFGQGTRLTVV.

The chain has TRBV4-2 and TRBJ2-1; 11 nucleotides line up with TRBD2. The V segment lost 0 bases and the J segment 9 bases; nucleotides outside the gene matches: 4. Germline CDR1 is LGHNA and CDR2 is YNFKEQ. CDR3 length: 15 amino acids. This CDR3 is CASSQETSGGTEQFF. The CDR3, as DNA: TGTGCCAGCAGCCAAGAAACTAGCGGGGGTACTGAGCAGTTCTTC.

The rearrangement links TRBV30 to TRBJ2-3; D may be TRBD2 (6 bases). V shed 5 bases and J shed 3 bases, with 9 bases lying between them. Germline V gene data show CDR1 as GTSNPN and CDR2 as SVGIG (reference sequence). The CDR3 is 12 residues long. In DNA form, the CDR3 reads TGTGCCTGGCTCCGGGAGACAGATACGCAGTATTTT. It is translated as CAWLRETDTQYF.

The chain uses TRBV5-1 and TRBJ1-4; possibly TRBD1 for D (5 bases). CDR1 SGHRS and CDR2 YFSETQ come from the germline V gene. Trimming removed 1 base at V and 3 bases at J, with 10 bases between. The CDR3 consists of 15 residues. CDR3: CASSLMGGPNEKLFF. CDR3 in DNA: TGCGCCAGCAGCTTGATGGGGGGTCCTAATGAAAAACTGTTTTTT.

The chain uses TRBV30 and TRBJ2-2; D perhaps matches TRBD2 (6 bases). Deletions cut 0 bases from V and 5 bases from J, with 7 bases between. The CDR3 is 13 amino acids. Germline values: CDR1 GTSNPN, CDR2 SVGIG (reference sequence). The CDR3 coding sequence is TGTGCCTGGAGTGTACGGGGGACCGGGGAGCTGTTTTTT. Amino acids: CAWSVRGTGELFF.

This clone was seen only a few times. The rearrangement joins TRBV3-1 (or the pseudogene TRBV3-2) to TRBJ1-1; D remains unclear. Trimming cost V 0 bases and J 4 bases, with 15 bases left between them. This CDR3 comprises 16 residues. CDR1 is LGHDT and CDR2 is YNNKEL in the germline V gene (reference sequence). This chain's CDR3 is CASSQDSIEVPTEAFF. CDR3 DNA: TGTGCCAGCAGCCAAGATTCGATCGAGGTTCCCACTGAAGCTTTCTTT.

This chain uses TRBV18 with TRBJ1-3, with a tentative D call TRBD1 (5 bases). V dropped 4 bases and J dropped 1 base, with 11 bases sitting between them. CDR3 length equals 15 residues. CDR1 KGHSH and CDR2 LQKENI come from the germline V gene. The CDR3 here is CASSLTGDSGNTIYF. The CDR3 DNA follows: TGTGCCAGCTCACTCACAGGAGATTCTGGAAACACCATATATTTT.

The V gene is TRBV19, the J gene TRBJ2-7; TRBD2 aligns across 7 bases. With V trimmed by 6 bases and J by 2 bases, 7 bases remained unmatched. The CDR3 has 14 residues. Germline V gene lookup returns CDR1 LNHDA and CDR2 SQIVND (reference sequence). The CDR3 DNA follows: TGTGCCAGTAGACCATCTAGCGGCCCCTACGAGCAGTACTTC. This translates into CASRPSSGPYEQYF.

The chain recombines TRBV28 with TRBJ2-7; 8 bases are shared with TRBD2. The germline CDR1 and CDR2 sequences are MDHEN and SYDVKM. Germline trimming cut 2 bases from V and 3 bases from J; bases unmatched to any gene: 3. The CDR3 contains 14 residues. CDR3 residues: CASSLAGGNYEQYF. CDR3 bases: TGTGCCAGCAGTTTAGCGGGGGGCAACTACGAGCAGTACTTC.

The CDR3 loop reads CASSEQRREQFF. The CDR3 DNA follows: TGCGCCAGCAGTGAGCAGCGACGGGAGCAGTTCTTC. The V call is TRBV10-1, the J call TRBJ2-1; the D is unclear. The CDR3 loop spans 12 amino acids. Trimming took off 2 bases at V and 10 bases at J, with 9 bases between the two ends. CDR1 and CDR2 (germline): WNHNN, SYGVQD (reference sequence).

This clone was seen just once. The chain carries TRBV10-3 and TRBJ2-2, with 9 bases aligning to TRBD1. Germline V gene data show CDR1 as ENHRY and CDR2 as SYGVKD. The CDR3 is 13 residues long. With V trimmed by 11 bases and J by 4 bases, 5 bases remained unmatched. Here the CDR3 reads CAVRDRVTGELFF. The CDR3 coding sequence is TGTGCCGTCCGGGACAGGGTCACCGGGGAGCTGTTTTTT.

The V gene is TRBV5-1, the J gene TRBJ1-6; D gene ambiguous. V was shortened by 2 bases and J by 10 bases, with 13 bases between the two germline ends. CDR1 and CDR2 from the germline V gene are SGHRS and YFSETQ. The CDR3 has 14 amino acids. The chain's CDR3 is CASSFLTESSPLHF. CDR3 bases: TGCGCCAGCAGCTTTCTAACCGAAAGCTCACCCCTCCACTTT.

The genes are TRBV28 and TRBJ1-4, with D hard to call. This CDR3 is built from 15 residues. Trimming cost V 6 bases and J 7 bases, with 18 bases left between them. Germline V CDR1 and CDR2: MDHEN, SYDVKM. CDR3 amino acids: CASSPPGVLSEKLFF. The CDR3, as DNA: TGTGCCAGCAGCCCCCCCGGGGTGTTGAGTGAAAAACTGTTTTTT.

The chain employs TRBV5-6 and TRBJ2-2, with D unresolved. Trimming removed 0 bases from V and 6 bases from J, with 3 bases in between. CDR3 length: 12 amino acids. In germline, CDR1 is SGHDT, CDR2 YYEEEE. The DNA of the CDR3 is TGTGCCAGCAGCTTGGCCGCCGGGGAGCTGTTTTTT. Its protein product is CASSLAAGELFF. The variable domain in full, with the rest retrieved from reference TRBV5-6 and TRBJ2-2, is DAGVTQSPTHLIKTRGQQVTLRCSPKSGHDTVSWYQQALGQGPQFIFQYYEEEERQRGNFPDRFSGHQFPNYSSELNVNALLLGDSALYLCASSLAAGELFFGEGSRLTVL.

The rearrangement uses TRBV10-3 and TRBJ1-1; 8 bases line up with TRBD1. V lost 0 bases, J lost 5 bases, and 2 bases stayed unmatched. The germline V gene has CDR1 ENHRY and CDR2 SYGVKD. This CDR3 is built from 14 residues. Here the CDR3 DNA reads TGTGCCATCAGTGAGTCCCAGGGGGCGACTGAAGCTTTCTTT. This sequence encodes CAISESQGATEAFF.

The chain has TRBV2 and TRBJ2-4, with D perhaps matching TRBD2 (6 bases). V was cut by 7 bases and J by 5 bases, with 12 bases left in between. CDR3 length: 13 amino acids. Germline loops: CDR1 SNHLY, CDR2 FYNNEI. The CDR3 DNA follows: TGTGCCAGCACCCTATGGAGGGAAAACATTCAGTACTTC. Translation: CASTLWRENIQYF.

This chain uses TRBV20-1 with TRBJ1-1; TRBD1 aligns across 7 bases. Trimming took 3 bases from V and 7 from J; bases not matched to a gene: 2. This CDR3 comprises 11 residues. The germline CDR1 and CDR2 sequences are DFQATT and SNEGSKA (reference sequence). The CDR3, as DNA: TGCAGTGCTAGGTGGGACAGTGAAGCTTTCTTT. Translated: CSARWDSEAFF.

The chain recombines TRBV29-1 with TRBJ1-1; D is uncertain. With 4 bases removed from V and 4 bases from J, the gap between germline ends came to 10 bases. CDR3 length equals 12 residues. The germline V gene encodes CDR1 SQVTM and CDR2 ANQGSEA. CDR3 in DNA: TGCAGCGTTGCCGGGGTTGGCACTGAAGCTTTCTTT. It specifies CSVAGVGTEAFF.

The chain employs TRBV7-2 and TRBJ2-7; weak D call: TRBD1 (5 bases). Trimming stripped 2 bases from V and 2 bases from J, with 10 bases between. Per the germline V gene, CDR1 is SGHTA and CDR2 is FQGNSA. The CDR3 totals 14 residues. This CDR3 is CASSLHRKAYEQYF. The CDR3 DNA sequence: TGTGCCAGCAGCTTACACAGGAAAGCCTACGAGCAGTACTTC.

The V call is TRBV7-9, the J call TRBJ1-6, with 9 bases matching TRBD1. In germline, CDR1 is SEHNR, CDR2 FQNEAQ (reference sequence). The junction had 5 bases not matched to a gene; V was cut back by 5 bases and J by 9 bases. The CDR3 consists of 14 residues. The CDR3 DNA sequence: TGTGCCAGCAGCCGGGACAGGGAGACTTCACCCCTCCACTTT. As protein: CASSRDRETSPLHF.

The chain has TRBV2 and TRBJ2-7; D perhaps matches TRBD1 (6 bases). The germline gives CDR1 SNHLY, CDR2 FYNNEI. V lost 5 bases, J lost 4 bases, and 15 bases lay in between. There are 14 residues in the CDR3. In DNA form, the CDR3 reads TGTGCCAGCAGTCAGGGGTTCGCGGCTTACGAGCAGTACTTC. This gives the protein CASSQGFAAYEQYF. The complete variable domain, with remaining parts taken from reference TRBV2 and TRBJ2-7, reads EPEVTQTPSHQVTQMGQEVILRCVPISNHLYFYWYRQILGQKVEFLVSFYNNEISEKSEIFDDQFSVERPDGSNFTLKIRSTKLEDSAMYFCASSQGFAAYEQYFGPGTRLTVT.

The rearrangement joins TRBV10-3 to TRBJ2-1, with 9 bases identical to TRBD1. The CDR3 is 14 amino acids. J was trimmed by 4 bases and V by 5 bases; bases with no gene match: 3. Germline V gene sequence: CDR1 ENHRY, CDR2 SYGVKD. CDR3 coding DNA: TGTGCCATCAGTTCCGGGACAGGGTACAATGAGCAGTTCTTC. Translating it yields CAISSGTGYNEQFF.

The chain combines TRBV5-1 with TRBJ1-5; 10 bases fit TRBD1. With V trimmed by 4 bases and J by 4 bases, 8 bases remained unmatched. Germline CDR1 is SGHRS and CDR2 is YFSETQ. CDR3 length: 16 amino acids. DNA for the CDR3: TGCGCCAGCAGCATTGGGACAGGGGTGATGAATCAGCCCCAGCATTTT. Translating gives CASSIGTGVMNQPQHF.

The V and J genes are TRBV29-1 and TRBJ2-7; 7 nucleotides agree with TRBD1. Germline assignment: CDR1 SQVTM and CDR2 ANQGSEA. The junction had 9 bases not matched to a gene; V was cut back by 7 bases and J by 6 bases. The CDR3 is 12 residues long. The CDR3 nucleotides are TGCAGCGGCAAAGAAGCAGGGGGCGAGCAGTACTTC. It yields the protein CSGKEAGGEQYF.

The rearrangement uses TRBV24-1 and TRBJ2-2, with TRBD2 as a possible D gene (5 bases). The ends were cut back, 4 bases at V and 3 bases at J, with 17 bases in the middle. Germline V gene data show CDR1 as KGHDR and CDR2 as SFDVKD. This CDR3 has 17 amino acids. CDR3 in DNA: TGTGCCACCAGTGAATCTTGGGGAGAAAGGTACACCGGGGAGCTGTTTTTT. Translating it yields CATSESWGERYTGELFF.

The chain uses TRBV19 and TRBJ1-4, with D perhaps matching TRBD1 (6 bases). This CDR3 is 16 amino acids long. CDR1 and CDR2 from the germline V gene are LNHDA and SQIVND (reference sequence). The germline V and J ends were trimmed by 3 bases and 10 bases, with 21 bases remaining between them. The CDR3 sequence: CASSITPGQSPRKLFF. In DNA form, the CDR3 reads TGTGCCAGTAGTATTACGCCGGGACAATCACCCCGAAAACTGTTTTTT.

The chain carries TRBV15 and TRBJ2-3; TRBD2 matches at 9 bases. V lost 3 bases and J lost 1; bases outside the gene matches: 8. This CDR3 is 17 amino acids long. From germline, CDR1 is LNHNV and CDR2 YYDKDF (reference sequence). The CDR3 here is CATSRTQGLAGTDTQYF. The CDR3 nucleotides read TGTGCCACCAGCAGGACCCAGGGACTAGCTGGCACAGATACGCAGTATTTT.

The chain links TRBV28 to TRBJ1-3; D gene unclear. CDR3 length: 16 residues. Trimming shortened V by 8 bases and J by 0 bases, and 17 bases separated the two germline ends. CDR1 MDHEN and CDR2 SYDVKM come from the germline V gene. DNA of the CDR3: TGTGCCAGCCTCCCCGCGGGAGCCCTCTCTGGAAACACCATATATTTT. It translates to CASLPAGALSGNTIYF.